The rows below give T cell receptor beta chains drawn from one sample of a study of shared clonotypes between healthy human individuals. The repertoire was sequenced with immunoSEQ multiplex PCR; TCRdb's copy has only in-frame clones and lacks some. The table has about 1.5 million clones, 96% seen once. Sequencing used naive CD4+ T cells sorted from blood. These receptors were taken from a man younger than 45 in good health. The CDR3 runs from the conserved cysteine through the conserved F or W. The D gene is left open where the match is weak. The listing skips clone size in some rows; elsewhere it reads once, few, many or a size class.

v_gene,j_gene,abundance,d_gene,CDR3nt,CDR3aa
TRBV6-1,TRBJ2-7,NA,NA,TGTGCCAGCAGTGAAGCAACCGGGATCTACGAGCAGTACTTC,CASSEATGIYEQYF
TRBV19,TRBJ2-4,NA,TRBD1,TGTGCCATAGGAGTGACAGGGGGTTTCATTCAGTACTTC,CAIGVTGGFIQYF
TRBV7-9,TRBJ2-7,NA,TRBD2,TGTGCCAGCAGCCCCCAGGCGGGAGGGAACGAGCAGTACTTC,CASSPQAGGNEQYF
TRBV5-1,TRBJ1-1,NA,NA,TGCGCCAGCAGCTTGACAGAGGTGAACACTGAAGCTTTCTTT,CASSLTEVNTEAFF
TRBV6-1,TRBJ2-3,NA,NA,TGTGCCAGCTCGAACGAGTGGGATACGCAGTATTTT,CASSNEWDTQYF
TRBV20-1,TRBJ2-3,NA,NA,TGCAGTGCTAGCGTTATAGATACGCAGTATTTT,CSASVIDTQYF
TRBV19,TRBJ1-5,NA,TRBD1,TGTGCCAGTAGCAGACAGGGTGGGAATCAGCCCCAGCATTTT,CASSRQGGNQPQHF
TRBV2,TRBJ2-2,once,NA,TGTGCCAGCAGGGGGTTTTTGGGAACCGGGGAGCTGTTTTTT,CASRGFLGTGELFF
TRBV28,TRBJ1-1,NA,NA,TGTGCCAGCAGAAGACAGGCAGGGAACACTGAAGCTTTCTTT,CASRRQAGNTEAFF
TRBV5-6,TRBJ2-1,NA,NA,TGTGCCAGCAGGACCCCGGGAGGGGGCATCGAGTTCTTC,CASRTPGGGIEFF
TRBV2,TRBJ2-6,few,NA,TGTGCCAGCAGGGACTCTGGGGCCAACGTCCTGACTTTC,CASRDSGANVLTF
TRBV7-9,TRBJ2-3,NA,TRBD2,TGTGCCAGCAGCTTAGTGGGCGGGAGGAACACAGATACGCAGTATTTT,CASSLVGGRNTDTQYF
TRBV7-9,TRBJ2-2,NA,NA,TGTGCCAGCAGCTTAGCCTTCGGACAGAGACTACTCGGGGAGCTGTTTTTT,CASSLAFGQRLLGELFF
TRBV12-5,TRBJ1-1,NA,NA,TGTGCTAGTGGTTGGGAGATAGGTGAAGCTTTCTTT,CASGWEIGEAFF
TRBV11-2,TRBJ1-3,NA,NA,TGTGCCAGCAGCTTATGGGGTACTGGAAACACCATATATTTT,CASSLWGTGNTIYF
TRBV28,TRBJ1-5,NA,NA,TGTGCCAGCAGTTTACTGGCCCGGGCTCAGCCCCAGCATTTT,CASSLLARAQPQHF
TRBV5-5,TRBJ1-3,NA,NA,TGTGCCAGCAGCTTGGACGTCAGCGCTTCTGGAAACACCATATATTTT,CASSLDVSASGNTIYF
TRBV7-9,TRBJ2-5,NA,NA,TGTGCCAGCAGCGAAGCCCTGCGCGCCTGGGAGACCCAGTACTTC,CASSEALRAWETQYF